The clone carrying this T cell receptor beta chain was detected ten times or more. The read ends 3 residues shy of where the CDR3 ends; the end is completed using the germline J gene. This record comes from a study of T cell clonality in common variable immunodeficiency. The protocol was immunoSEQ multiplex PCR, while the TCRdb copy is restricted to in-frame clones and leaves out a portion. Observed in the sample are roughly 38,000 clones, none of them singletons. J lost 8 bases, V lost 2 bases, and 0 bases had no gene match. The germline gives CDR1 SGHTA, CDR2 FQGTGA. The CDR3 runs 13 residues. The sample comprised peripheral blood mononuclear cells. V and J are TRBV7-3 and TRBJ1-6; 7 bases map to TRBD1. This sequence was found in a person aged 18-70 years in good health. This CDR3 reads CASSLQGDSPLHF. The DNA read from the CDR3 is TGTGCCAGCAGCTTACAGGGGGATTCACCC.